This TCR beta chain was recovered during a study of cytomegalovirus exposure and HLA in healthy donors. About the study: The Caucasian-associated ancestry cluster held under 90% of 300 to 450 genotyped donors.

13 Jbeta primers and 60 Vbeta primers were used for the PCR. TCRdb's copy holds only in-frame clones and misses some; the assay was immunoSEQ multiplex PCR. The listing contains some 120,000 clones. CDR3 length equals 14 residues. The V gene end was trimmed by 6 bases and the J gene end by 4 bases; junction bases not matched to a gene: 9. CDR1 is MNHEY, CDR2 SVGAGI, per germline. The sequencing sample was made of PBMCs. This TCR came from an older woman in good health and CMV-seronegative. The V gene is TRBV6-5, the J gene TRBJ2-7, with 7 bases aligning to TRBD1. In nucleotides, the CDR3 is TGTGCCAGCAGGAACCCCGGGACAGCGTACGAGCAGTACTTC. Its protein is CASRNPGTAYEQYF.